This TCR beta chain was sequenced in a study of monozygotic twins with cystic fibrosis. Measured with immunoSEQ multiplex PCR; TCRdb has only the in-frame clones, and not every one. The sample contains over 20,000 clones, 95% to 98% of which appear only once. General study results and limits: The repertoire was suggested to be naive-dominated, clonality median around 0.0095. Monozygotic CF twin pairs shared significantly more nucleotide-identical clonotypes than unrelated CF individuals did. Shared CDR3 numbers were not associated with age, concordance or severity.

The ends were cut back, 3 bases at V and 5 bases at J, with 10 bases in the middle. Germline V gene data show CDR1 as ENHRY and CDR2 as SYGVKD. The CDR3 spans 13 residues. Details on this clone: The antigen is unknown.

The gene calls are TRBV10-3 and TRBJ2-5; D remains ambiguous. This sequence was found in a girl aged 5-17 years with cystic fibrosis. The sequencing sample was made of blood. In nucleotides, the CDR3 is TGTGCCATCAGTGACTTAAGCCAGGAGACCCAGTACTTC. This encodes CAISDLSQETQYF.